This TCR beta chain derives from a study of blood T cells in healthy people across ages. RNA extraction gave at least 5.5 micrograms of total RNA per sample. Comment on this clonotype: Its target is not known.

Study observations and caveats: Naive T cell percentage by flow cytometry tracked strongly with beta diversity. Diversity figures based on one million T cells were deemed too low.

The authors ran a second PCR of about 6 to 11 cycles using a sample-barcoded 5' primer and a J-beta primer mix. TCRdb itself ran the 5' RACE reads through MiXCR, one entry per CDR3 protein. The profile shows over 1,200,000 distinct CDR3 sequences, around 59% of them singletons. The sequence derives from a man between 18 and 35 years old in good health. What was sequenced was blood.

CDR3 sequence (DNA): TGTGCCAGCGGTGATCAGGACTCTGGGGATTCACCCCTCCACTTT. It is translated as CASGDQDSGDSPLHF. The rearrangement links TRBV4-2 to TRBJ1-6; the D is unclear. This CDR3 has 15 amino acids. Germline V lookup: CDR1 LGHNA, CDR2 YNFKEQ. V was pared by 8 bases and J by 8 bases, with 19 bases between.